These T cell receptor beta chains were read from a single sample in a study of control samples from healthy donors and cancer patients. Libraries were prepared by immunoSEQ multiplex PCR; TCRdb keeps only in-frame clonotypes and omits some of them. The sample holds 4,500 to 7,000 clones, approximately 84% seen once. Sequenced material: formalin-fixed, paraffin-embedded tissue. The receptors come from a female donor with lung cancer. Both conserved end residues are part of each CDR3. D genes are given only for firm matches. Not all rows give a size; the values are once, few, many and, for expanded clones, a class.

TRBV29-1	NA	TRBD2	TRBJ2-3	CSVVASGSTDTQYF	TGCAGCGTTGTGGCTAGCGGTAGCACAGATACGCAGTATTTT
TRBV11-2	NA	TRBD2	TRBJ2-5	CASSVRLISGHQETQYF	TGTGCCAGCAGCGTACGCCTGATTAGCGGGCACCAAGAGACCCAGTACTTC
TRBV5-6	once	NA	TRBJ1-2	CASSLVGVEGYTF	TGTGCCAGCAGCTTGGTGGGGGTAGAGGGCTACACCTTC
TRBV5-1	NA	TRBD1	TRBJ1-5	CASSPGTVLDQPQHF	TGCGCCAGCAGCCCCGGGACAGTTTTAGATCAGCCCCAGCATTTT
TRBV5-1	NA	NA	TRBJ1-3	CASSSDSGASGNTIYF	TGCGCCAGCAGCAGTGACAGCGGCGCATCTGGAAACACCATATATTTT
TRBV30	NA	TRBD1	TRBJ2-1	CAWKGQGSYNEQFF	TGTGCCTGGAAAGGACAGGGATCCTACAATGAGCAGTTCTTC
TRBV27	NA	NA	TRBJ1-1	CASSLGRTAVPFF	TGTGCCAGCAGTTTAGGACGGACCGCCGTACCTTTCTTT
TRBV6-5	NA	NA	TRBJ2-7	CASSYLEGLEQYF	TGTGCCAGCAGTTACTTGGAGGGTCTCGAGCAGTACTTC
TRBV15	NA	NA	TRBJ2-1	CATSRGAQSHNEQFF	TGTGCCACCAGCAGAGGGGCCCAAAGCCACAATGAGCAGTTCTTC
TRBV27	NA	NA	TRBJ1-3	CASRGGGGRNTIYF	TGTGCCAGCAGGGGAGGGGGAGGGCGGAACACCATATATTTT
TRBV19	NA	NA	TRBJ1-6	CASSIQEANSPLHF	TGTGCCAGTAGTATCCAGGAGGCTAATTCACCCCTCCACTTT
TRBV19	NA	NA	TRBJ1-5	CASSGDSVGGQPQHF	TGTGCCAGTAGTGGCGACAGTGTGGGTGGTCAGCCCCAGCATTTT
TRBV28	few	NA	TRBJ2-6	CASSANRGQKSSGANVLTF	TGTGCCAGCAGTGCCAACCGTGGGCAGAAAAGCTCTGGGGCCAACGTCCTGACTTTC
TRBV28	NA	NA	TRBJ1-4	CASSLFGVLEKLFF	TGTGCCAGCAGTTTGTTCGGGGTTCTTGAAAAACTGTTTTTT
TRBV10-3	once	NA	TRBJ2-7	CAISEHEGGSRSEQYF	TGTGCCATCAGTGAGCATGAGGGGGGGAGCCGCTCCGAGCAGTACTTC
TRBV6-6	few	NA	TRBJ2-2	CASSGANTGELFF	TGTGCCAGCAGCGGGGCGAACACCGGGGAGCTGTTTTTT
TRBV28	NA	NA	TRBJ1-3	CASSLEGTGNTIYF	TGTGCCAGCAGTTTAGAGGGGACCGGAAACACCATATATTTT
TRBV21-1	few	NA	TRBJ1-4	CASSIGRGRTNEKLFF	TGTGCCAGCAGCATAGGCAGGGGGCGCACTAATGAAAAACTGTTTTTT
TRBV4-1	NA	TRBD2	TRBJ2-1	CASSQDAAGVRNEQFF	TGCGCCAGCAGCCAAGATGCAGCGGGAGTTAGGAATGAGCAGTTCTTC
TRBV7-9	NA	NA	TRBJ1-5	CASSLDVGNQPQHF	TGTGCCAGCAGCTTAGACGTAGGGAATCAGCCCCAGCATTTT
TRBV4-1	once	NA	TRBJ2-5	CASSPLGGSETQYF	TGCGCCAGCAGCCCCCTAGGGGGGTCGGAGACCCAATACTTC
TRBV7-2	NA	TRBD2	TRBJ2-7	CASSTRGLAGDSYEQYF	TGTGCCAGCAGCACGAGGGGACTAGCGGGAGACTCCTACGAGCAGTACTTC
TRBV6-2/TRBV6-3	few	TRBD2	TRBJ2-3	CASSLAGVEDTQYF	TGTGCCAGCAGCCTAGCGGGAGTGGAAGATACGCAGTATTTT
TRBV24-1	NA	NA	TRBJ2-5	CATTRWETQYF	TGTGCCACCACTAGATGGGAGACCCAGTACTTC
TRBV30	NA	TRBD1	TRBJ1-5	CAWSLQGRDQPQHF	TGTGCCTGGAGCCTACAGGGGAGGGACCAGCCCCAGCATTTT
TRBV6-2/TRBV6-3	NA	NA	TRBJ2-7	CASSVESYEQYF	TGTGCCAGCAGTGTTGAATCATACGAGCAGTACTTC
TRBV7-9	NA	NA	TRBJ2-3	CASSLLDTQYF	TGTGCCAGCAGCTTGTTGGATACGCAGTATTTT